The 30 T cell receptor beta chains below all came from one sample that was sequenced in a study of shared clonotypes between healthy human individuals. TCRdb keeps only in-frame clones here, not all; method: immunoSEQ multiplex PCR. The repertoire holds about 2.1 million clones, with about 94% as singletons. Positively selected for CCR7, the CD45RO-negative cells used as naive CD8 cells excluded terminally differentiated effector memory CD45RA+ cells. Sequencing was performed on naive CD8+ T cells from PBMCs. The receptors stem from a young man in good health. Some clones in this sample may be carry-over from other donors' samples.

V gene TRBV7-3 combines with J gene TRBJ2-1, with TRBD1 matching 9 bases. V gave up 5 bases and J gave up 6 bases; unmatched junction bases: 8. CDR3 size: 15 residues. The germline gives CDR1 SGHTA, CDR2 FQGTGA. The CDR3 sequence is CASSRNGGQGNEQFF. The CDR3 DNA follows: TGTGCCAGCAGCCGCAATGGGGGACAGGGCAATGAGCAGTTCTTC.

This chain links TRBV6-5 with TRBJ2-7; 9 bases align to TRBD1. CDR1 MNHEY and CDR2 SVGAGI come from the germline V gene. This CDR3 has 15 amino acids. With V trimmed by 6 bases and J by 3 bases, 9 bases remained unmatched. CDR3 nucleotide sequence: TGTGCCAGCAGGAGAAGGACAGGGGAACTCTACGAGCAGTACTTC. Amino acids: CASRRRTGELYEQYF.

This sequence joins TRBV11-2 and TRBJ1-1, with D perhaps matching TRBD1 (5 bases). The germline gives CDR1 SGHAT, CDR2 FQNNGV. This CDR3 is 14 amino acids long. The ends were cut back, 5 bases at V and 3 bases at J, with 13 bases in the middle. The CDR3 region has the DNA TGTGCCAGCAGCCAACTCCGAGGGGACACTGAAGCTTTCTTT. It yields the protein CASSQLRGDTEAFF.

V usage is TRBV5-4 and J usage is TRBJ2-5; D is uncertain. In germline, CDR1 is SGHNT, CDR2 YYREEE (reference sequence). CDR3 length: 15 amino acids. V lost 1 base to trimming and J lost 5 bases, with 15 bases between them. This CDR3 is CASSLYGVGWETQYF. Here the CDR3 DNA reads TGTGCCAGCAGCTTGTATGGGGTTGGCTGGGAGACCCAGTACTTC.

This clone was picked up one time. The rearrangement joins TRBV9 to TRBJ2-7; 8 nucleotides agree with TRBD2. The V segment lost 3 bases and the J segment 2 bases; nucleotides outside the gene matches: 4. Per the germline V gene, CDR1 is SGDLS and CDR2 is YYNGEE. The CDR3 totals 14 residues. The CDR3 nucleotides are TGTGCCAGCAGCGCGACTAGCGCAACCTACGAGCAGTACTTC. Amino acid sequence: CASSATSATYEQYF.

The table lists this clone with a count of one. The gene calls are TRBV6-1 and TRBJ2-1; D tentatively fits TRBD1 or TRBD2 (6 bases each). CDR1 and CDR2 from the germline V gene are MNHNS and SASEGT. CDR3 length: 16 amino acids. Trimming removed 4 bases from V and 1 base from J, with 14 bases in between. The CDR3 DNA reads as TGTGCCAGCAGTGCCCGTCCGGGGGCATCCTACAATGAGCAGTTCTTC. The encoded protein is CASSARPGASYNEQFF.

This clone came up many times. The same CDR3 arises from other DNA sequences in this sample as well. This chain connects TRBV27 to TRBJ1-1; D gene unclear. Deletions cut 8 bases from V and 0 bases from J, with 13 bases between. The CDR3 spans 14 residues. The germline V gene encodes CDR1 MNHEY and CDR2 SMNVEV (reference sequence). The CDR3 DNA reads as TGTGCCAGCTCATTACGTAGCATGAACACTGAAGCTTTCTTT. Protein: CASSLRSMNTEAFF.

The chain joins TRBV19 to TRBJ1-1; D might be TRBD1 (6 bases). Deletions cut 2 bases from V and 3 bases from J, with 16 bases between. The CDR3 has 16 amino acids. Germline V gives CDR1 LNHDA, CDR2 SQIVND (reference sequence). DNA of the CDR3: TGTGCCAGTAGTATAATCGGGGGGGGCGCGGACACTGAAGCTTTCTTT. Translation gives CASSIIGGGADTEAFF.

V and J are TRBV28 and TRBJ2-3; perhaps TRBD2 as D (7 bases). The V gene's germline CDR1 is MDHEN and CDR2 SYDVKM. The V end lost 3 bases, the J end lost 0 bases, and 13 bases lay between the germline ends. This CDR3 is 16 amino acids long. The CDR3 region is CASSLGGGISTDTQYF. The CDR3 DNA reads TGTGCCAGCAGTTTGGGGGGGGGCATTAGCACAGATACGCAGTATTTT.

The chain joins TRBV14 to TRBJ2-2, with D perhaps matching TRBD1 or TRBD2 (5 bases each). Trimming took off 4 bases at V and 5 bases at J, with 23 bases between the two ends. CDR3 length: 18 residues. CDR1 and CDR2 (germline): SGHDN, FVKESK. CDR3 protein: CASSLRWITGGETGELFF. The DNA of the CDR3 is TGTGCCAGCAGCCTCAGGTGGATTACTGGGGGAGAAACCGGGGAGCTGTTTTTT.

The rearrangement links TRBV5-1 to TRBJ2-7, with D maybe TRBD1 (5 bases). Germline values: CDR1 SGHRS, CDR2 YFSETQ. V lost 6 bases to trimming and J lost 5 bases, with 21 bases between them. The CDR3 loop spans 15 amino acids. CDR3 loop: CASNSATRELDEQYF. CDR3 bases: TGCGCCAGCAACTCCGCTACCAGGGAATTGGACGAGCAGTACTTC.

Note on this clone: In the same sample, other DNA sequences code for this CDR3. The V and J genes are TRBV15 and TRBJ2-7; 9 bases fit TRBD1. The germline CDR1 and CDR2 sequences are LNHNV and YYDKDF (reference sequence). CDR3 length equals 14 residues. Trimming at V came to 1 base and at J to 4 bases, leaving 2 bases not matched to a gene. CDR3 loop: CATSRGTGDYEQYF. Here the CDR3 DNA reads TGTGCCACCAGCAGAGGGACAGGGGATTACGAGCAGTACTTC.

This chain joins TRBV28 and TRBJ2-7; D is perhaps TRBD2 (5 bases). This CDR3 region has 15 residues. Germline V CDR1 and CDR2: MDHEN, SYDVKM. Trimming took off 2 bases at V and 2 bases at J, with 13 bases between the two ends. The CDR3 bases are TGTGCCAGCAGTTTAGTCCCAGGAGGAACCTACGAGCAGTACTTC. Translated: CASSLVPGGTYEQYF.

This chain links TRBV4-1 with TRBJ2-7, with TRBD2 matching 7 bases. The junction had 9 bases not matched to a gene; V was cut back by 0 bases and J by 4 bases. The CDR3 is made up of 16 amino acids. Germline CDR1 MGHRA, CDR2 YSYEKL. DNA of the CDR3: TGCGCCAGCAGCCAAGATGGCGGGAGCCTCGTTTACGAGCAGTACTTC. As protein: CASSQDGGSLVYEQYF.

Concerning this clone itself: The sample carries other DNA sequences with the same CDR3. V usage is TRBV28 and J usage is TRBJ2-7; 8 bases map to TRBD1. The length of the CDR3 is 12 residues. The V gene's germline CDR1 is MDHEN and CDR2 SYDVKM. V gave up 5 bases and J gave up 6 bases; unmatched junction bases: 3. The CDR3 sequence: CASSQDRGEQYF. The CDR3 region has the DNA TGTGCCAGCAGTCAAGACAGGGGCGAGCAGTACTTC.

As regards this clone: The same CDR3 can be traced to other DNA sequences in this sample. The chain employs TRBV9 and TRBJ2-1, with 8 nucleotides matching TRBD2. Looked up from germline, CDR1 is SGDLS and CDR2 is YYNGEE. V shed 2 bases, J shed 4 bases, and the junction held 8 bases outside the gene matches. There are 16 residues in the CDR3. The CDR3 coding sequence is TGTGCCAGCAGCGTTTCCGGGAGGGCGAGTTACAATGAGCAGTTCTTC. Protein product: CASSVSGRASYNEQFF.

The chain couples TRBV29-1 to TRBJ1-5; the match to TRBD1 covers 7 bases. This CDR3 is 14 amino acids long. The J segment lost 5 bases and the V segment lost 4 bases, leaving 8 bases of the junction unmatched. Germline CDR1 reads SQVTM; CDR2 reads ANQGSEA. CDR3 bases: TGCAGCGTTGTGTGGACAGGCCCAGATCAGCCCCAGCATTTT. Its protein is CSVVWTGPDQPQHF.

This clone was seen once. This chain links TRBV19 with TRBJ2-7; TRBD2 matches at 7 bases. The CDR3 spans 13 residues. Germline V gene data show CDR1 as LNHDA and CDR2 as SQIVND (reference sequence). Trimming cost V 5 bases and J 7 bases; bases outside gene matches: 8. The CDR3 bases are TGTGCCAGTAGTGGGACTACAACGGGAGAGCAGTACTTC. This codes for CASSGTTTGEQYF.

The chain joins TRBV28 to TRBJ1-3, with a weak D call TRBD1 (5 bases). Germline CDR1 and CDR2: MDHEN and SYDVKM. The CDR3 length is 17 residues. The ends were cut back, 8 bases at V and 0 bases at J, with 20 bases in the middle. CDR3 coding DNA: TGTGCCAGCGCCCCCAGGGCTATCACCGACTCTGGAAACACCATATATTTT. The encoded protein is CASAPRAITDSGNTIYF. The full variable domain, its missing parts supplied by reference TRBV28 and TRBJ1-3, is DVKVTQSSRYLVKRTGEKVFLECVQDMDHENMFWYRQDPGLGLRLIYFSYDVKMKEKGDIPEGYSVSREKKERFSLILESASTNQTSMYLCASAPRAITDSGNTIYFGEGSWLTVV.

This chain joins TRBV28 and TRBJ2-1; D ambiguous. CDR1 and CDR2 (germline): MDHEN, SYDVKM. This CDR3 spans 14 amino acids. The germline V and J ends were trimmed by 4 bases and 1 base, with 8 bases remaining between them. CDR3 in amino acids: CASSSTRSYNEQFF. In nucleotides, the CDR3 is TGTGCCAGCAGTTCCACTCGTTCCTACAATGAGCAGTTCTTC.

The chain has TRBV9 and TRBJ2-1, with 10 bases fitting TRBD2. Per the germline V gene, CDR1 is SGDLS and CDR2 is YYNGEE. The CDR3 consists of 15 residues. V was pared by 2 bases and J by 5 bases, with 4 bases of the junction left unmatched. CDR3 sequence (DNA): TGTGCCAGCAGCGTCTGGACTAGCGGAAACAATGAGCAGTTCTTC. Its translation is CASSVWTSGNNEQFF.

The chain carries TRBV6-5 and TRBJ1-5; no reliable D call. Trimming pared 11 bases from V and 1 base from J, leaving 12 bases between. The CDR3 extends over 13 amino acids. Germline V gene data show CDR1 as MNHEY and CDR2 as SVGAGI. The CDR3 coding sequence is TGTGCCCCCCGCGGTACAAGCAATCAGCCCCAGCATTTT. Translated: CAPRGTSNQPQHF.

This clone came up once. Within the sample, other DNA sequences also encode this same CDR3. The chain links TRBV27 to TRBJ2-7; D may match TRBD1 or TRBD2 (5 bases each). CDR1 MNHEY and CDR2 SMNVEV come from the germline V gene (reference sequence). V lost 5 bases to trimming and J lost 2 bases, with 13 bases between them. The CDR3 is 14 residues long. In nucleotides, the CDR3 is TGTGCCAGCAGTATAAGGGACCGGGCCTACGAGCAGTACTTC. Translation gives CASSIRDRAYEQYF.

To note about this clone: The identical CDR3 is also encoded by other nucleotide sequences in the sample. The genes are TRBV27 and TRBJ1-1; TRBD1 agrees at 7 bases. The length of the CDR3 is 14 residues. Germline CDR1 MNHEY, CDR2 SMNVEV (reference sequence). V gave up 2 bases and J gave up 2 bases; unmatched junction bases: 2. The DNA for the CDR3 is TGTGCCAGCAGTTTAACAGGGGTTAACACTGAAGCTTTCTTT. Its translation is CASSLTGVNTEAFF.

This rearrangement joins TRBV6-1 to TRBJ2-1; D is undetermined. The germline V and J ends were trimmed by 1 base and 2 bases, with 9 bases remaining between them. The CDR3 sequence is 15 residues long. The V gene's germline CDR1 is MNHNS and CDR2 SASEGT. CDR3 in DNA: TGTGCCAGCAGTGAAGTGAGCCTACCCTACAATGAGCAGTTCTTC. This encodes CASSEVSLPYNEQFF.

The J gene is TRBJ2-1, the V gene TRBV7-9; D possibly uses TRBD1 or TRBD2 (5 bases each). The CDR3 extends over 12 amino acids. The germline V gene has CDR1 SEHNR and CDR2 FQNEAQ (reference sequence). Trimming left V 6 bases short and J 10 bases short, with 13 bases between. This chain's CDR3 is CASREGTPEQFF. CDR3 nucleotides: TGTGCCAGCAGGGAAGGGACCCCAGAGCAGTTCTTC. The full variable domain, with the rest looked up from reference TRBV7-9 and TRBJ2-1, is DTGVSQNPRHKITKRGQNVTFRCDPISEHNRLYWYRQTLGQGPEFLTYFQNEAQLEKSRLLSDRFSAERPKGSFSTLEIQRTEQGDSAMYLCASREGTPEQFFGPGTRLTVL.

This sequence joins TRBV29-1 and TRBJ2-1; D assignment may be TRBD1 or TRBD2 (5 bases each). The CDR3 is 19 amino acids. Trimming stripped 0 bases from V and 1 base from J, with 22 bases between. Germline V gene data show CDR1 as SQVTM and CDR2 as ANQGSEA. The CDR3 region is CSVEDQGVGNTESYNEQFF. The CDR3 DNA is TGCAGCGTTGAAGATCAGGGAGTCGGGAACACCGAGTCCTACAATGAGCAGTTCTTC.

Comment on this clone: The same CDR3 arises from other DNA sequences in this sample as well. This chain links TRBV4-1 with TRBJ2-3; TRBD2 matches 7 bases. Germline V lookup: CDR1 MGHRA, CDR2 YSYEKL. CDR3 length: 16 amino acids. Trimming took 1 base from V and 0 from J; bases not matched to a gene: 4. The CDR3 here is CASSQVLAASTDTQYF. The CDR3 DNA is TGCGCCAGCAGCCAAGTTCTAGCGGCTAGCACAGATACGCAGTATTTT.

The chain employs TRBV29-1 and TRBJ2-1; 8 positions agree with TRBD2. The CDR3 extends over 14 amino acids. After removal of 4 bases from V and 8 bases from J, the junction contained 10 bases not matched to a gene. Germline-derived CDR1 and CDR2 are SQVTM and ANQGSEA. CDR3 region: CSVVPGTRLHEQFF. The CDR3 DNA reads TGCAGCGTTGTCCCCGGGACTAGGCTCCATGAGCAGTTCTTC.

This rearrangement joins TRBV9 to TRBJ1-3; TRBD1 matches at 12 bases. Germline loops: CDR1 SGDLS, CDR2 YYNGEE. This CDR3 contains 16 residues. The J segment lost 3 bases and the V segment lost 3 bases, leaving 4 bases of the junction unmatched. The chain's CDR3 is CASSGGQGALGNTIYF. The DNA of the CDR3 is TGTGCCAGCAGCGGGGGACAGGGGGCGCTTGGAAACACCATATATTTT.